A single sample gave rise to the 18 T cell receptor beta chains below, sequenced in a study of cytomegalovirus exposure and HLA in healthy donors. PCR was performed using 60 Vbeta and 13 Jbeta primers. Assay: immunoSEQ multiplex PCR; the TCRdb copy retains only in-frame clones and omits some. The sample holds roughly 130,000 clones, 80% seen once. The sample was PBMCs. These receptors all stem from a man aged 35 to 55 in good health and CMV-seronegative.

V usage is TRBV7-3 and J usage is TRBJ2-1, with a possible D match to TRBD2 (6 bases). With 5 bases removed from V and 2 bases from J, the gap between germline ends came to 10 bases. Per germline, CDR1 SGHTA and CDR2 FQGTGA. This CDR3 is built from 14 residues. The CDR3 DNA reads TGTGCCAGCAGCATGGGACTTCCCTACAATGAGCAGTTCTTC. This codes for CASSMGLPYNEQFF.

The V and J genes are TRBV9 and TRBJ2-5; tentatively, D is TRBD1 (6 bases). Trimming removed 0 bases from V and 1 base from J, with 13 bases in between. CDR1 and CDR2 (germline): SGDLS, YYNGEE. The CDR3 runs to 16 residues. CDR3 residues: CASSVALGDTQETQYF. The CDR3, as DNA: TGTGCCAGCAGCGTAGCTCTAGGGGACACCCAAGAGACCCAGTACTTC.

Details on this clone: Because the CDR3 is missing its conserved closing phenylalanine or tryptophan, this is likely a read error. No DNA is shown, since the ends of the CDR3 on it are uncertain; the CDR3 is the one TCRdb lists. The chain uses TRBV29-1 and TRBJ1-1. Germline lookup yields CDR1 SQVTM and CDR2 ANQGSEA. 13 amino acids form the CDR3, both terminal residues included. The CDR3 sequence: CSVEAGGGTEALV.

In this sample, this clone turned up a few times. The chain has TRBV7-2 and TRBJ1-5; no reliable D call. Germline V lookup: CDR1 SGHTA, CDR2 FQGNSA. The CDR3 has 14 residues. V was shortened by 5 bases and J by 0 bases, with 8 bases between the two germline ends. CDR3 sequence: CASSRGVSNQPQHF. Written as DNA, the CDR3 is TGTGCCAGCAGCCGGGGAGTTAGCAATCAGCCCCAGCATTTT.

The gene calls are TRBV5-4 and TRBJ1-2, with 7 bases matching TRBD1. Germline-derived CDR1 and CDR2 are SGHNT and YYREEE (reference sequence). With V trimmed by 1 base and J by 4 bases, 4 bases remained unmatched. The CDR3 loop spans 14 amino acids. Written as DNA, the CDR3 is TGTGCCAGCAGCTTGCAGGGGGGTGGCTATGGCTACACCTTC. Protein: CASSLQGGGYGYTF.

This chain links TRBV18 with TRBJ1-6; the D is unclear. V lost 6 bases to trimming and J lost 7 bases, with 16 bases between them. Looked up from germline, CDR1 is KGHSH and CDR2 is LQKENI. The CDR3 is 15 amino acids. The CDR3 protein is CASSPDSLGNSPLHF. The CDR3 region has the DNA TGTGCCAGCTCTCCGGACTCTCTGGGGAATTCACCCCTCCACTTT.

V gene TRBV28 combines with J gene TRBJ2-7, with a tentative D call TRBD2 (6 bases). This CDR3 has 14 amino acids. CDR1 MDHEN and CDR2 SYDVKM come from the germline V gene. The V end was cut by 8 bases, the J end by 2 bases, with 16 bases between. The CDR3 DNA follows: TGTGCCAGCGCTGTGGCAGGGAGGACCTACGAGCAGTACTTC. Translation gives CASAVAGRTYEQYF.

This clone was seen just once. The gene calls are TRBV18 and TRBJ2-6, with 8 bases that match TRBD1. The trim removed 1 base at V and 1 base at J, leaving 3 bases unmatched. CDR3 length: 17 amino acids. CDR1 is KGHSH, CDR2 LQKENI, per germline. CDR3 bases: TGTGCCAGCTCACCACAGGGGACAGGTTCTGGGGCCAACGTCCTGACTTTC. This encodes CASSPQGTGSGANVLTF.

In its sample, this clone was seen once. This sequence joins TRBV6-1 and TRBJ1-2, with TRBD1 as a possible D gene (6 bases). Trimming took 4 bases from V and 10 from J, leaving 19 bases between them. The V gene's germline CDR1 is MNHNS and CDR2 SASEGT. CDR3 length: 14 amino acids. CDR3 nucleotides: TGTGCCAGCAGTGGGGGACAAGGGATAGGGTCCTACACCTTC. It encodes CASSGGQGIGSYTF.

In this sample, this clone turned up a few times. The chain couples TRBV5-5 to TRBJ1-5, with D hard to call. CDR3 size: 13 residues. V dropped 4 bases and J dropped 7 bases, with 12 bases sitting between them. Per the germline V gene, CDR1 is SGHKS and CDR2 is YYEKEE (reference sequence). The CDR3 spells CASSVDLEQPQHF. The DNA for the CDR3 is TGTGCCAGCAGCGTCGATCTGGAGCAGCCCCAGCATTTT.

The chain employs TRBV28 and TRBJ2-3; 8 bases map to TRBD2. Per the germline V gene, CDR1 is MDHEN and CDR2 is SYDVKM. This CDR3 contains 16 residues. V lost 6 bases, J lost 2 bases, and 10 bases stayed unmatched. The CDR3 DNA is TGTGCCAGCAGATCCGCCGGGACTAGGTCCACAGATACGCAGTATTTT. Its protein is CASRSAGTRSTDTQYF.

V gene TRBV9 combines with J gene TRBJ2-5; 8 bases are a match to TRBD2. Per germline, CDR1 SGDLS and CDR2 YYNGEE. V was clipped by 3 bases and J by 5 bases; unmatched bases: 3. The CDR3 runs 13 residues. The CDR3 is CASSATSEETQYF. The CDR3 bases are TGTGCCAGCAGCGCGACTAGCGAGGAGACCCAGTACTTC.

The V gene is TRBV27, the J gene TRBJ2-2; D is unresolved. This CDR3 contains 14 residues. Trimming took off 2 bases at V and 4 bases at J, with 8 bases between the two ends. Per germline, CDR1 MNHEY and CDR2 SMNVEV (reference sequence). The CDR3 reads CASSLEHSTGELFF. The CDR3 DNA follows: TGTGCCAGCAGTTTAGAACATTCCACCGGGGAGCTGTTTTTT.

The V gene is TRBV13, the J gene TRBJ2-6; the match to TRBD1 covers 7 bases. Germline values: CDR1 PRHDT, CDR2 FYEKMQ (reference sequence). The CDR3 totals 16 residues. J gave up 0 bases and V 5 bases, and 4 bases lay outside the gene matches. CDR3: CASSPPGGSGANVLTF. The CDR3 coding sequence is TGTGCCAGCAGCCCTCCAGGGGGCTCTGGGGCCAACGTCCTGACTTTC.

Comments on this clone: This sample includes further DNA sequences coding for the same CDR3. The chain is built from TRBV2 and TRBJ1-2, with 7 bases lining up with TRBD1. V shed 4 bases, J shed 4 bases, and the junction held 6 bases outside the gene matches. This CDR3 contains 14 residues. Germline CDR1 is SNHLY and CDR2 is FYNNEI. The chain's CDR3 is CASSGQGPLYGYTF. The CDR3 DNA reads TGTGCCAGCAGTGGACAGGGTCCCCTCTATGGCTACACCTTC.

Here the CDR3 DNA reads TGTGCCAGCAGCTTCACAAAGGCTAGGGAGCAGTACTTC. This encodes CASSFTKAREQYF. V usage is TRBV5-8 and J usage is TRBJ2-7, with D unresolved. CDR1 is SGHTS, CDR2 YDEGEE, per germline. The CDR3 runs to 13 residues. V dropped 2 bases and J dropped 7 bases, with 13 bases sitting between them.

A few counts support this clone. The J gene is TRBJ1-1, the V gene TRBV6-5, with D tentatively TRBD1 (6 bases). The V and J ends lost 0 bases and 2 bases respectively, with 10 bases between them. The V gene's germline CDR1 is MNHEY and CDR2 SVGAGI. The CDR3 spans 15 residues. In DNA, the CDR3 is TGTGCCAGCAGTTACTCTGGGACAATAAACACTGAAGCTTTCTTT. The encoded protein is CASSYSGTINTEAFF.

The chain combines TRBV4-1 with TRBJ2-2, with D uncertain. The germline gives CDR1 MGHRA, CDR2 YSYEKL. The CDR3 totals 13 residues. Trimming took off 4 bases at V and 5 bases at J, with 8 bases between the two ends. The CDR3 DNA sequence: TGCGCCAGCAGCCCTGAGGTTACCGGGGAGCTGTTTTTT. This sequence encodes CASSPEVTGELFF.